This record covers a single T cell receptor (beta chain). What it binds is not known. Clones were read by immunoSEQ multiplex PCR, and TCRdb kept only the in-frame ones, dropping some. Of roughly 1,500 clones in the sample, roughly 77% were seen once. This entry belongs to a study of early stage breast cancer tumors. As for the study in general: Eight or nine ER+/PR+/HER2- tumors were invasive ductal; four were invasive lobular. Average read coverage per sample was 9 to 10-fold.

V lost 2 bases and J lost 2, with 8 bases in between. The length of the CDR3 is 15 residues. CDR1 and CDR2 (germline): SGHRS, YFSETQ. Regarding the study as a whole: Most shared enriched TCRB sequences were commonly generated ones.

Sampling of the adjacent normal breast tissue occurred roughly 1.8-4.5 cm from the tumor. The J gene is TRBJ2-6, the V gene TRBV5-1; perhaps TRBD2 as D (6 bases). The specimen sequenced was normal breast tissue next to the tumor. This receptor was taken from a person between 70 and 80 years old with breast cancer. The CDR3 here is CASSLGGTGANVLTF. The DNA for the CDR3 is TGCGCCAGCAGCTTAGGAGGGACTGGGGCCAACGTCCTGACTTTC.